This TCR beta chain was captured in a study of blood T cell repertoires in COVID-19. The assay was immunoSEQ multiplex PCR, and TCRdb's table has in-frame clones only and misses some. This table holds 120,000 or so clones, 69% found once. Sequenced: peripheral blood. This TCR was sampled from a woman aged 70-85 years with acute or convalescent COVID-19.

The CDR3 loop reads CASNKAVTDTQYF. CDR3 nucleotides: TGTGCCAGCAACAAGGCGGTCACAGATACGCAGTATTTT. V usage is TRBV2 and J usage is TRBJ2-3; D ambiguous. The germline V and J ends were trimmed by 7 bases and 2 bases, with 10 bases remaining between them. The germline V gene encodes CDR1 SNHLY and CDR2 FYNNEI. This CDR3 comprises 13 residues.